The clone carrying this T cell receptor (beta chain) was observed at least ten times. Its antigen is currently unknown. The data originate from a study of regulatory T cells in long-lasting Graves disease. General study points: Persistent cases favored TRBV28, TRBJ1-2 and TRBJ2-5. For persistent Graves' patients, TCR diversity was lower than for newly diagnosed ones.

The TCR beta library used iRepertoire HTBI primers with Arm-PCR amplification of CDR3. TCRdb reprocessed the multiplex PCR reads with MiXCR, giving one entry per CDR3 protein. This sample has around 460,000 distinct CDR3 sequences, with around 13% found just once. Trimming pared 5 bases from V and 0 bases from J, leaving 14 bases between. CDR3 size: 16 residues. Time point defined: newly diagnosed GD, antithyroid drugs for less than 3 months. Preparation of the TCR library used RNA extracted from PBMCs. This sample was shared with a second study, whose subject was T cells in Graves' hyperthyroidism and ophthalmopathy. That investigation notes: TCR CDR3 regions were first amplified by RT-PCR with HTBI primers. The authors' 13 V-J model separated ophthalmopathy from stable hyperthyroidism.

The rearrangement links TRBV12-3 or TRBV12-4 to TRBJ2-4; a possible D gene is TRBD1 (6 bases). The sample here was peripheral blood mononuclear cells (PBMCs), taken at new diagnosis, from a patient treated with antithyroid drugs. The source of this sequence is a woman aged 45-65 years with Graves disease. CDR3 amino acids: CASSPGTTLAKNIQYF. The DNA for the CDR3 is TGTGCCAGCAGTCCCGGGACAACTCTAGCCAAAAACATTCAGTACTTC.